This T cell receptor beta chain stems from a study of shared clonotypes between healthy human individuals. The count of this clone is one. Once extracted for a subset, genomic DNA was divided evenly among several immunoSEQ plates. The protocol was immunoSEQ multiplex PCR, while the TCRdb copy is restricted to in-frame clones and leaves out a portion. The table shows about 2.2 million clones, with 93% occurring only once. Naive CD8 cells, CD45RO-negative and positively selected for CCR7, excluded terminally differentiated effector memory CD45RA+ cells. The CDR3 has 14 amino acids. CDR1 and CDR2 from the germline V gene are SEHNR and FQNEAQ (reference sequence). V lost 6 bases, J lost 4 bases, and 15 bases lay in between.

Input material: naive CD8+ T cells from PBMCs. The TCR originated in a man aged 18 to 29 in good health. Some clones in this sample may be carry-over from other donors' samples. The chain links TRBV7-9 to TRBJ1-2; possible D gene TRBD1, 5 bases. The CDR3 is CASSWDRLPYGYTF. CDR3 DNA sequence: TGTGCCAGCAGTTGGGACCGACTACCCTATGGCTACACCTTC. Together with reference TRBV7-9 and TRBJ1-2, the CDR3 gives the full variable domain: DTGVSQNPRHKITKRGQNVTFRCDPISEHNRLYWYRQTLGQGPEFLTYFQNEAQLEKSRLLSDRFSAERPKGSFSTLEIQRTEQGDSAMYLCASSWDRLPYGYTFGSGTRLTVV.